One and the same sample provided the 3 T cell receptor beta chains below, sequenced in a study of shared clonotypes between healthy human individuals. Data came from immunoSEQ multiplex PCR; TCRdb stores just in-frame clones and leaves some out. The profile covers around 200,000 clones, with approximately 61% appearing a single time and 10% taken by the ten largest. Sequenced: memory CD4+ T cells sorted from blood. Indicated subset: CD45RA-negative fraction. The source is a man aged 30 to 45 in good health.

This chain connects TRBV5-4 to TRBJ2-5; no reliable D call. Germline lookup yields CDR1 SGHNT and CDR2 YYREEE (reference sequence). The CDR3 runs to 13 residues. V gave up 7 bases and J gave up 1 base, with 11 bases separating them. CDR3 residues: CASFRVGQETQYF. CDR3 in DNA: TGTGCCAGCTTTAGGGTGGGCCAAGAGACCCAGTACTTC.

The rearrangement joins TRBV5-4 to TRBJ2-5; D is possibly TRBD2 (5 bases). The germline gives CDR1 SGHNT, CDR2 YYREEE (reference sequence). The CDR3 extends over 11 amino acids. V lost 7 bases and J 1 base, leaving 5 bases between the germline ends. The CDR3 reads CASGLQETQYF. For the CDR3, the DNA is TGTGCCAGCGGACTCCAAGAGACCCAGTACTTC.

This CDR3 is CASSPTGTGNQPQHF. For the CDR3, the DNA is TGTGCCAGCAGCCCGACCGGGACAGGGAATCAGCCCCAGCATTTT. The chain is built from TRBV7-2 and TRBJ1-5, with 9 nucleotides matching TRBD1. Germline V gene sequence: CDR1 SGHTA, CDR2 FQGNSA. V lost 5 bases and J lost 4; bases outside the gene matches: 6. CDR3 size: 15 residues. Filled out from reference TRBV7-2 and TRBJ1-5, the complete variable domain reads GAGVSQSPSNKVTEKGKDVELRCDPISGHTALYWYRQSLGQGLEFLIYFQGNSAPDKSGLPSDRFSAERTGGSVSTLTIQRTQQEDSAVYLCASSPTGTGNQPQHFGDGTRLSIL.